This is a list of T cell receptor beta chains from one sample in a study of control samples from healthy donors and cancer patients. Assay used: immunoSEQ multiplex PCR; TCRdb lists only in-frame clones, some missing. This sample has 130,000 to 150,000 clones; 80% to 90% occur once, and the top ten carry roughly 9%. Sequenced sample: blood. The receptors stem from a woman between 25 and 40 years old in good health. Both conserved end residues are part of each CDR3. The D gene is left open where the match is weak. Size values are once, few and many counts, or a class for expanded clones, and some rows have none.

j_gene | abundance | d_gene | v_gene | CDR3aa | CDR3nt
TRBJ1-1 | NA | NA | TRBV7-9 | CASSPHEGDLWAFF | TGTGCCAGCAGCCCCCATGAGGGGGACCTTTGGGCTTTCTTT
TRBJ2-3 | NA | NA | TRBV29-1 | CSVRRGSTDTQYF | TGCAGCGTTCGACGGGGGAGTACAGATACGCAGTATTTT
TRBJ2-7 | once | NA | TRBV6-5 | CASRPTSMYEQYF | TGTGCCAGCAGACCAACCTCAATGTACGAGCAGTACTTC
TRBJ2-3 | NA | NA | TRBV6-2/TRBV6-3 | CASSARETGDSTDTQYF | TGTGCCAGCAGTGCACGGGAGACAGGTGATAGCACAGATACGCAGTATTTT
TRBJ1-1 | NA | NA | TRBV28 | CASSFGAGLGTEAFF | TGTGCCAGCAGTTTTGGGGCAGGGCTGGGCACTGAAGCTTTCTTT
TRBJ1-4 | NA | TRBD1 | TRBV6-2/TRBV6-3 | CASSPRTGLNEKLFF | TGTGCCAGCAGCCCCAGGACAGGACTAAATGAAAAACTGTTTTTT
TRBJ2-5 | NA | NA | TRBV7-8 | CASRPLGALQETQYF | TGTGCCAGCAGGCCCCTCGGGGCTTTACAAGAGACCCAGTACTTC
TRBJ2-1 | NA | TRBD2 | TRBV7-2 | CASSLEPTSGRRGEQFF | TGTGCCAGCAGCTTAGAACCAACTAGCGGGAGAAGAGGTGAGCAGTTCTTC
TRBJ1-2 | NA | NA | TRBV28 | CASSLWGGLHYGYTF | TGTGCCAGCAGTTTATGGGGGGGATTACACTATGGCTACACCTTC
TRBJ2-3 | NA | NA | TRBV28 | CASRPRGTDTQYF | TGTGCCAGCAGACCCCGGGGCACAGATACGCAGTATTTT
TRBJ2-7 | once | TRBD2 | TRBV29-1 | CSVSSAGGAWEQYF | TGCAGCGTTTCCTCGGCGGGGGGGGCTTGGGAGCAGTACTTC
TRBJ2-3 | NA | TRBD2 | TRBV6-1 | CASSELGHSSGRTDTQYF | TGTGCCAGCAGTGAACTGGGGCACTCTAGCGGTCGCACAGATACGCAGTATTTT